This TCR beta chain originates from a study of OX40 agonist ivuxolimab in advanced cancers. Germline lookup yields CDR1 SGHVS and CDR2 FQNEAQ. Trimming pared 3 bases from V and 4 bases from J, leaving 7 bases between. The CDR3 is 12 amino acids. Sequencing was performed with immunoSEQ multiplex PCR; in TCRdb, only in-frame clones are kept and a portion is missing. Altogether some 60,000 clones are present, around 90% being singletons, with the ten largest covering more than 13%. The material was CD4+ or CD8+ T cells sorted from blood, obtained in a trial of the OX40 agonist ivuxolimab. This sequence originates from an adult with an advanced solid tumor such as melanoma, head and neck, liver or kidney cancer. The chain uses TRBV7-8 and TRBJ2-7; D is undetermined. The CDR3 DNA reads TGTGCCAGCAGCTTTGCTCATTACGAGCAGTACTTC. Translated: CASSFAHYEQYF.